What follows are 22 T cell receptor beta chains derived from one specimen sequenced in a study of Ad26.COV2.S vaccination and SARS-CoV-2 variants. Profiled with immunoSEQ multiplex PCR; TCRdb holds only in-frame clones, not every one. Found here are about 410,000 clones, around 93% of them singletons; the top ten hold under 2%. Indicated treatment: 15 to 20 received Ad26.COV2.S at low or high dose, single or two shots; roughly five received placebo; per-sample allocation not given. Each sample was drawn 63 days after the first injection (of vaccine or placebo). Source: peripheral blood, taken in a trial of Ad26.COV2.S vaccine versus placebo. The receptor source for this set is a person aged 18-65 years who received the Ad26.COV2.S COVID-19 vaccine or a placebo.

The CDR3 spells CAISLLAGGSEQYF. CDR3 DNA: TGTGCCATCAGCCTACTAGCGGGTGGTTCCGAGCAGTACTTC. This chain uses TRBV10-3 with TRBJ2-7, with 9 nucleotides matching TRBD2. Per the germline V gene, CDR1 is ENHRY and CDR2 is SYGVKD. The CDR3 covers 14 residues. V trimming: 6 bases; J trimming: 6 bases; junction bases outside the gene matches: 9.

V gene TRBV7-9 combines with J gene TRBJ1-4; D not certain. Trimming stripped 6 bases from V and 5 bases from J, with 16 bases between. Germline V gene data show CDR1 as SEHNR and CDR2 as FQNEAQ (reference sequence). CDR3 length: 15 amino acids. The DNA for the CDR3 is TGTGCCAGCAGTTTTTCAGTAAAACAAAATGAAAAACTGTTTTTT. It is translated as CASSFSVKQNEKLFF.

The chain carries TRBV30 and TRBJ2-1; maybe TRBD1 (7 bases). Trimming cost V 5 bases and J 4 bases, with 12 bases left between them. This CDR3 is built from 13 residues. Germline CDR1 and CDR2: GTSNPN and SVGIG (reference sequence). The CDR3 DNA follows: TGTGCCTGGGGGGGGACAGTTTACAATGAGCAGTTCTTC. This codes for CAWGGTVYNEQFF.

As concerns this clone: The same CDR3 arises from other DNA sequences in this sample as well. The rearrangement uses TRBV9 and TRBJ1-1; D gene uncertain. The CDR3 loop spans 13 amino acids. Germline lookup yields CDR1 SGDLS and CDR2 YYNGEE. V gave up 0 bases and J gave up 1 base, with 4 bases separating them. The CDR3 protein is CASSVAGNTEAFF. CDR3 nucleotide sequence: TGTGCCAGCAGCGTAGCCGGGAACACTGAAGCTTTCTTT. Combining the CDR3 with reference TRBV9 and TRBJ1-1 gives the whole variable domain DSGVTQTPKHLITATGQRVTLRCSPRSGDLSVYWYQQSLDQGLQFLIQYYNGEERAKGNILERFSAQQFPDLHSELNLSSLELGDSALYFCASSVAGNTEAFFGQGTRLTVV.

The V gene is TRBV5-4, the J gene TRBJ2-6, with TRBD1 matching over 9 bases. J was trimmed by 0 bases and V by 4 bases; bases with no gene match: 5. Looked up from germline, CDR1 is SGHNT and CDR2 is YYREEE (reference sequence). The CDR3 is made up of 17 amino acids. CDR3 loop: CASSRQGGSSGANVLTF. As DNA, the CDR3 is TGTGCCAGCAGCCGACAGGGGGGTTCCTCTGGGGCCAACGTCCTGACTTTC.

J is TRBJ2-1 and V is TRBV27, with D tentatively TRBD1 or TRBD2 (5 bases each). Trimming removed 5 bases at V and 0 bases at J, with 17 bases between. Germline-derived CDR1 and CDR2 are MNHEY and SMNVEV (reference sequence). The CDR3 loop spans 17 amino acids. CDR3 protein: CASSQFAGTYSYNEQFF. The CDR3 DNA follows: TGTGCCAGCAGTCAATTCGCCGGGACCTACTCCTACAATGAGCAGTTCTTC.

The chain joins TRBV7-2 to TRBJ1-5; no clear D. Germline CDR1 is SGHTA and CDR2 is FQGNSA. The length of the CDR3 is 15 residues. Trimming took 1 base from V and 0 from J, leaving 7 bases between them. CDR3 residues: CASSLVPISNQPQHF. DNA of the CDR3: TGTGCCAGCAGCTTAGTGCCCATTAGCAATCAGCCCCAGCATTTT.

This chain uses TRBV10-3 with TRBJ2-4; D is uncertain. From germline, CDR1 is ENHRY and CDR2 SYGVKD. Deletions cut 6 bases from V and 0 bases from J, with 12 bases between. This CDR3 spans 15 amino acids. DNA of the CDR3: TGTGCCATCAGCGAATTACTGGGAGCCAAAAACATTCAGTACTTC. Protein sequence: CAISELLGAKNIQYF.

J is TRBJ2-7 and V is TRBV7-7, with 7 bases fitting TRBD1. J lost 3 bases, V lost 0 bases, and 5 bases had no gene match. The CDR3 length is 15 residues. Germline CDR1 and CDR2: SSHAT and FNYEAQ (reference sequence). In DNA, the CDR3 is TGTGCCAGCAGCTTAGCCCCGACAGGGAGCTACGAGCAGTACTTC. Translation: CASSLAPTGSYEQYF.

The chain links TRBV6-5 to TRBJ2-1, with D possibly being TRBD2 (5 bases). The CDR3 totals 14 residues. CDR1 MNHEY and CDR2 SVGAGI come from the germline V gene. Trimming removed 4 bases from V and 2 bases from J, with 9 bases in between. CDR3 coding DNA: TGTGCCAGCAGTTTACGGGGAGCCTACAATGAGCAGTTCTTC. This encodes CASSLRGAYNEQFF.

The rearrangement uses TRBV9 and TRBJ1-4; D gene ambiguous. The CDR3 is made up of 16 amino acids. Germline V lookup: CDR1 SGDLS, CDR2 YYNGEE. V lost 4 bases and J 4 bases, leaving 17 bases between the germline ends. This chain's CDR3 is CASSPAEDHFNEKLFF. The CDR3 nucleotides read TGTGCCAGCAGCCCAGCCGAGGACCATTTTAATGAAAAACTGTTTTTT.

This chain uses TRBV6-5 with TRBJ1-4; the D gene is possibly TRBD1 (6 bases). Per the germline V gene, CDR1 is MNHEY and CDR2 is SVGAGI. V was cut by 6 bases and J by 8 bases, with 19 bases left in between. The CDR3 consists of 15 residues. The CDR3 loop reads CASRFMGGGREKLFF. CDR3 bases: TGTGCCAGCAGATTCATGGGAGGGGGAAGGGAAAAACTGTTTTTT.

This chain connects TRBV9 to TRBJ2-5; 11 nucleotides line up with TRBD2. The CDR3 has 18 residues. V was pared by 4 bases and J by 2 bases, with 13 bases of the junction left unmatched. Germline V CDR1 and CDR2: SGDLS, YYNGEE. CDR3 residues: CASSSGPLSGGGQETQYF. The CDR3 DNA reads TGTGCCAGCAGCTCAGGTCCCCTTAGCGGGGGGGGACAAGAGACCCAGTACTTC.

The V gene is TRBV11-2, the J gene TRBJ2-1; 7 bases map to TRBD2. The CDR3 length is 17 residues. After removal of 1 base from V and 6 bases from J, the junction contained 12 bases not matched to a gene. CDR1 SGHAT and CDR2 FQNNGV come from the germline V gene. The CDR3 region is CASSLATGLLNSNEQFF. DNA of the CDR3: TGTGCCAGCAGCTTAGCTACGGGACTATTGAACTCCAATGAGCAGTTCTTC.

The rearrangement joins TRBV5-4 to TRBJ2-7; tentatively, D is TRBD2 (5 bases). This CDR3 contains 15 residues. Germline V gene lookup returns CDR1 SGHNT and CDR2 YYREEE (reference sequence). Trimming pared 0 bases from V and 3 bases from J, leaving 13 bases between. The CDR3 region is CASSLVGREDYEQYF. The CDR3 nucleotides read TGTGCCAGCAGCTTGGTGGGGAGAGAGGACTACGAGCAGTACTTC.

The chain joins TRBV19 to TRBJ2-7, with D perhaps assigned TRBD1 or TRBD2 (7 bases each). CDR1 is LNHDA, CDR2 SQIVND, per germline (reference sequence). Trimming stripped 3 bases from V and 3 bases from J, with 21 bases between. CDR3 size: 17 residues. The CDR3 sequence is CASSIKSVAGGDYEQYF. CDR3 bases: TGTGCCAGTAGTATTAAGAGTGTGGCAGGGGGGGACTACGAGCAGTACTTC.

There are a few counts of this clone. This chain links TRBV18 with TRBJ2-7; 8 positions match TRBD1. Germline V gives CDR1 KGHSH, CDR2 LQKENI. Trimming cost V 4 bases and J 7 bases; bases outside gene matches: 9. The CDR3 runs 14 residues. CDR3 sequence reads: CASSQGRGLGEQYF. CDR3 DNA sequence: TGTGCCAGCTCACAAGGCAGGGGGCTAGGAGAGCAGTACTTC.

This rearrangement joins TRBV24-1 to TRBJ2-5, with D unresolved. V shed 0 bases and J shed 4 bases, with 2 bases lying between them. The CDR3 is 12 amino acids. Germline CDR1 and CDR2: KGHDR and SFDVKD. The CDR3 here is CATSDLSETQYF. The CDR3 DNA reads as TGTGCCACCAGTGATTTGTCAGAGACCCAGTACTTC.

The V call is TRBV7-8, the J call TRBJ2-7; no definite D call. V lost 5 bases to trimming and J lost 0 bases, with 14 bases between them. This CDR3 has 15 amino acids. Germline V gives CDR1 SGHVS, CDR2 FQNEAQ. The chain's CDR3 is CASSRASTVSYEQYF. DNA of the CDR3: TGTGCCAGCAGCCGGGCTTCGACCGTCTCCTACGAGCAGTACTTC.

This clone was seen just once. The chain joins TRBV5-1 to TRBJ1-5; 9 nucleotides align to TRBD1. V shed 3 bases and J 4 bases; nucleotides not matched to a gene: 5. The germline V gene encodes CDR1 SGHRS and CDR2 YFSETQ. This CDR3 is built from 15 residues. The CDR3, as DNA: TGCGCCAGCAGCTCAGATGGACAGGGGAATCAGCCCCAGCATTTT. As protein: CASSSDGQGNQPQHF.

The genes are TRBV30 and TRBJ1-1; the D is unclear. The CDR3 length is 13 residues. Trimming cost V 1 base and J 1 base, with 7 bases left between them. Germline-derived CDR1 and CDR2 are GTSNPN and SVGIG (reference sequence). The DNA of the CDR3 is TGTGCCTGGAGTGGCGCACGGAACACTGAAGCTTTCTTT. It is translated as CAWSGARNTEAFF.

V gene TRBV25-1 combines with J gene TRBJ2-5; D is undetermined. The germline CDR1 and CDR2 sequences are MGHDK and SYGVNS. V was pared by 1 base and J by 2 bases, with 14 bases between. This CDR3 has 16 amino acids. CDR3 residues: CASSESPRHLQETQYF. CDR3 DNA: TGTGCCAGCAGTGAATCCCCTAGACACTTACAAGAGACCCAGTACTTC.